These 15 T cell receptor beta chains were sequenced from one sample in a study of human thymus T cells. During corrective heart surgery, resections were taken, and the thymus tissue came from them. Sequenced by immunoSEQ multiplex PCR; TCRdb stores in-frame clones only, minus some. Of roughly 130,000 clones in the sample, 90% to 95% were seen once. Sequencing used thymus tissue. These receptors were obtained from a boy under two years old with a congenital heart defect but otherwise immunologically healthy.

The V gene is TRBV14, the J gene TRBJ2-2; D call uncertain. The germline V and J ends were trimmed by 8 bases and 4 bases, with 11 bases remaining between them. The CDR3 totals 13 residues. Germline V gene data show CDR1 as SGHDN and CDR2 as FVKESK. CDR3 residues: CASGPSCTGELFF. In nucleotides, the CDR3 is TGTGCCAGCGGACCGTCTTGCACCGGGGAGCTGTTTTTT.

The gene calls are TRBV6-1 and TRBJ1-1, with a possible D match to TRBD1 (6 bases). With 2 bases removed from V and 5 bases from J, the gap between germline ends came to 12 bases. The CDR3 loop spans 14 amino acids. Germline-derived CDR1 and CDR2 are MNHNS and SASEGT. Here the CDR3 DNA reads TGTGCCAGCAGTGAATTTAAAGGACAGACTGAAGCTTTCTTT. Translating gives CASSEFKGQTEAFF.

The CDR3 DNA is TGCGCCAGCAGCTGGAGACAGGGGGCTATCGGGGAGCTGTTTTTT. This sequence encodes CASSWRQGAIGELFF. This chain links TRBV5-1 with TRBJ2-2, with 10 positions matching TRBD1. The CDR3 sequence is 15 residues long. Unmatched junction bases numbered 6, after V lost 3 bases and J lost 7 bases. Per the germline V gene, CDR1 is SGHRS and CDR2 is YFSETQ.

The chain is built from TRBV5-1 and TRBJ2-7; TRBD1 might be the D (6 bases). V was shortened by 4 bases and J by 2 bases, with 16 bases between the two germline ends. CDR3 length: 15 amino acids. Germline CDR1 and CDR2: SGHRS and YFSETQ. CDR3 amino acids: CASSLEPGQPYEQYF. Written as DNA, the CDR3 is TGCGCCAGCAGCCTGGAGCCGGGACAACCCTACGAGCAGTACTTC.

CDR3 sequence reads: CASSPEYRWELFF. Here the CDR3 DNA reads TGCGCCAGCAGCCCCGAATATAGATGGGAGCTGTTTTTT. V is TRBV5-1 and J is TRBJ2-2; D unclear. The CDR3 extends over 13 amino acids. V lost 4 bases and J lost 9, with 13 bases in between. CDR1 is SGHRS, CDR2 YFSETQ, per germline.

The chain employs TRBV5-1 and TRBJ2-5; D possibly corresponds to TRBD2 (6 bases). The CDR3 totals 14 residues. V was shortened by 2 bases and J by 5 bases, with 13 bases between the two germline ends. Germline V lookup: CDR1 SGHRS, CDR2 YFSETQ. The CDR3 DNA follows: TGCGCCAGCAGCTTCTTGACTAGGCGGGAGACCCAGTACTTC. Translation: CASSFLTRRETQYF.

The chain employs TRBV4-3 and TRBJ2-5, with unresolved D. CDR3 length equals 12 residues. Germline V gene sequence: CDR1 LGHNA, CDR2 YSLEER. The V and J ends lost 3 bases and 7 bases respectively, with 9 bases between them. CDR3 DNA sequence: TGCGCCAGCAGCCATCCAACGGGGACCCAGTACTTC. This sequence encodes CASSHPTGTQYF.

There are a few counts of this clone. V usage is TRBV27 and J usage is TRBJ2-2, with TRBD2 matching over 11 bases. With V trimmed by 7 bases and J by 5 bases, 6 bases remained unmatched. The CDR3 contains 15 residues. Germline loops: CDR1 MNHEY, CDR2 SMNVEV (reference sequence). CDR3 loop: CASTLGTSGTGELFF. CDR3 sequence (DNA): TGTGCCAGCACTCTCGGGACTAGCGGTACCGGGGAGCTGTTTTTT.

This clone has just a few counts. The V call is TRBV9, the J call TRBJ1-1; 7 bases agree with TRBD1. The germline CDR1 and CDR2 sequences are SGDLS and YYNGEE. Losses at the gene ends were 4 bases for V and 1 base for J; bases not matched to a gene: 10. This CDR3 contains 16 residues. CDR3 sequence: CASSLIPGQPNTEAFF. The CDR3 DNA reads TGTGCCAGCAGCCTAATACCGGGACAGCCGAACACTGAAGCTTTCTTT.

This chain links TRBV11-2 with TRBJ2-1; perhaps TRBD1 as D (6 bases). The germline V gene encodes CDR1 SGHAT and CDR2 FQNNGV. This CDR3 has 14 residues. The germline V and J ends were trimmed by 4 bases and 6 bases, with 13 bases remaining between them. DNA for the CDR3: TGTGCCAGCAGCTATCTAACAGGGTTCAATGAGCAGTTCTTC. The encoded protein is CASSYLTGFNEQFF.

This clone appeared a few times. This rearrangement joins TRBV11-2 to TRBJ2-7, with 7 bases fitting TRBD2. The J segment lost 5 bases and the V segment lost 1 base, leaving 11 bases of the junction unmatched. This CDR3 is built from 16 residues. The germline V gene encodes CDR1 SGHAT and CDR2 FQNNGV. The CDR3 DNA reads TGTGCCAGCAGCTTAGGGATCCGAGCGGGATGCGACGAGCAGTACTTC. Encoded protein: CASSLGIRAGCDEQYF. The variable domain in full, with the rest retrieved from reference TRBV11-2 and TRBJ2-7, is EAGVAQSPRYKIIEKRQSVAFWCNPISGHATLYWYQQILGQGPKLLIQFQNNGVVDDSQLPKDRFSAERLKGVDSTLKIQPAKLEDSAVYLCASSLGIRAGCDEQYFGPGTRLTVT.

The chain joins TRBV25-1 to TRBJ2-7, with TRBD1 matching over 8 bases. Germline loops: CDR1 MGHDK, CDR2 SYGVNS. This CDR3 is 13 amino acids long. Germline trimming cut 7 bases from V and 3 bases from J; bases unmatched to any gene: 5. The CDR3 DNA reads TGTGCCAGCATCCGACAGGGGAGCTACGAGCAGTACTTC. It yields the protein CASIRQGSYEQYF.

The chain uses TRBV7-9 and TRBJ2-1; D is unresolved. V was shortened by 2 bases and J by 0 bases, with 11 bases between the two germline ends. Germline CDR1 SEHNR, CDR2 FQNEAQ (reference sequence). This CDR3 is 16 amino acids long. The CDR3 nucleotides read TGTGCCAGCAGCTTAAAAGCGTCGAGCTCCTACAATGAGCAGTTCTTC. Its protein product is CASSLKASSSYNEQFF.

This clone was counted only a few times. The chain links TRBV5-8 to TRBJ2-7; D may be TRBD2 (5 bases). From germline, CDR1 is SGHTS and CDR2 YDEGEE. The CDR3 is 12 residues long. Trimming removed 7 bases from V and 5 bases from J, with 13 bases in between. In nucleotides, the CDR3 is TGTGCCAGCTCCCCCGGAGGAGACGAGCAGTACTTC. Protein sequence: CASSPGGDEQYF.

This clone is a singleton in its sample. The rearrangement joins TRBV11-1 to TRBJ2-3; D is possibly TRBD1 or TRBD2 (5 bases each). CDR3 length: 17 amino acids. Between the trimmed V and J ends, which lost 5 bases and 1 base, there was a span of 19 bases. Germline V gene sequence: CDR1 SGHAT, CDR2 FQDESV (reference sequence). CDR3 protein: CASSRKVLGPRTDTQYF. CDR3 coding DNA: TGTGCCAGCAGCCGCAAAGTCCTGGGACCTCGCACAGATACGCAGTATTTT.